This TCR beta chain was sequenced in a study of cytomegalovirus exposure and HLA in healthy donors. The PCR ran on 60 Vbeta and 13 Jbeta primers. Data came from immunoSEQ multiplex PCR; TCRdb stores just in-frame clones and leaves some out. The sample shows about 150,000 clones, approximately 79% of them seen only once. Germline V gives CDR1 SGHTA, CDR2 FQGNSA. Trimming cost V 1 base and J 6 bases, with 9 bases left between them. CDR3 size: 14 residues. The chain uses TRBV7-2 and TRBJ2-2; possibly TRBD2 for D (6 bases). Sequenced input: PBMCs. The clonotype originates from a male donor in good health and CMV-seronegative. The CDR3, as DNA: TGTGCCAGCAGCTTAGTGGGGGGACCCGGGGAGCTGTTTTTT. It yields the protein CASSLVGGPGELFF.